The clone carrying this T cell receptor beta chain was observed a few times. The antigen is not known. This entry is derived from a study of T cell responses to AZD1222 COVID-19 vaccine. Study-level findings and limits: Most donors were white British and more were female, and clonal diversity was possibly underestimated.

Germline lookup yields CDR1 SGHKS and CDR2 YYEKEE (reference sequence). This CDR3 is 15 amino acids long. V dropped 4 bases and J dropped 1 base, with 12 bases sitting between them. Here immunoSEQ multiplex PCR was the method, and the copy in TCRdb shows in-frame clones only, minus some. This table holds around 200,000 clones, 80% to 90% found once. Sequenced material: peripheral blood, taken on day 0 of AZD1222 vaccination. The sequence was obtained from an adult in good health. The chain has TRBV5-5 and TRBJ1-5, with D maybe TRBD1 (6 bases). CDR3 amino acids: CASSPGEVSNQPQHF. CDR3 nucleotides: TGTGCCAGCAGCCCAGGGGAGGTAAGCAATCAGCCCCAGCATTTT.